The clone carrying this T cell receptor beta chain was seen at least ten times. The antigen remains undetermined. One entry per CDR3 protein results from TCRdb running MiXCR on the reads. This table holds about 180,000 distinct CDR3 sequences, roughly an eighth found once. The source of the sample is a study of T cell repertoires in cytomegalovirus infection. Across the study: In public TCR beta signatures, there were indications of both CMV infection and matching HLA type.

Trimming removed 0 bases at V and 14 bases at J, with 14 bases between. The CDR3 runs 13 residues. Germline CDR1 and CDR2: KGHSH and LQKENI. Study results and limitations: It was HLA-C-restricted CMV-specific TCR beta clonotypes that dominated the response ex vivo.

The gene calls are TRBV18 and TRBJ2-1; a possible D gene is TRBD1 (6 bases). The TCR comes from a human donor in good health (CMV status not recorded). Some clones in this sample may be carry-over from other donors' samples. The sequenced material came from PBMCs. The CDR3, as DNA: TGTGCCAGCTCACCACCGGGGACACCATCCAAGTTCTTC. It codes for CASSPPGTPSKFF.